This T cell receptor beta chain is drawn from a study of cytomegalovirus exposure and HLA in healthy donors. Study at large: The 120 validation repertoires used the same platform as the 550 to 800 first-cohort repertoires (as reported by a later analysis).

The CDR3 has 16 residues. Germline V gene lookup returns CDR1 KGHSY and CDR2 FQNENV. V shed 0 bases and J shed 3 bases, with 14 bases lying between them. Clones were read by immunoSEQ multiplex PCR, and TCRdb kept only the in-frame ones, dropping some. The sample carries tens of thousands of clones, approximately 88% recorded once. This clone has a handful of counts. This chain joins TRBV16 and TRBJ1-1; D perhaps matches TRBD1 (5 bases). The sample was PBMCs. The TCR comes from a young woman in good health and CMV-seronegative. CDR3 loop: CASSQSLRGRDTEAFF. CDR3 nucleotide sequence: TGTGCCAGCAGCCAATCGCTAAGGGGCAGGGACACTGAAGCTTTCTTT.